These T cell receptor beta chains were read from a single sample in a study of blood T cell repertoires in COVID-19. Generated by immunoSEQ multiplex PCR, the TCRdb table keeps only in-frame clones and is missing some. The top ten clones hold 0.6% of a sample with a few hundred thousand clones, less than 95% of them seen once. The sample was PBMCs or T cells enriched from blood (not recorded which). All receptors derive from a man between 18 and 35 years old who had recovered from COVID-19. The CDR3 runs from the conserved cysteine through the conserved F or W. The D gene is left open where the match is weak. Rows give clone size only sometimes, using once, few, many, or a class for an expanded clone.

d_call: TRBD2
clone_size: .
v_call: TRBV2
j_call: TRBJ2-1
cdr3_nt: TGCGCCAGCAGTGGGGGGCGGGCCCCGGGACTAGCGGGGGGGGATGAGCAGTTCTTC
cdr3_aa: CASSGGRAPGLAGGDEQFF

d_call: .
clone_size: .
v_call: TRBV27
j_call: TRBJ2-2
cdr3_nt: TGTGCCAGCAGTTCGGGGATTAAGTCGGGGGTAAACACCGGGGAGCTGTTTTTT
cdr3_aa: CASSSGIKSGVNTGELFF

d_call: .
clone_size: .
v_call: TRBV28
j_call: TRBJ2-5
cdr3_nt: TGTGCCAGCAGTTTAGTCAGGGAGACCCAGTACTTC
cdr3_aa: CASSLVRETQYF

d_call: .
clone_size: .
v_call: TRBV11-2
j_call: TRBJ1-5
cdr3_nt: TGTGCCAGCAGCTCGGGACACCTAAGCAATCAGCCCCAGCATTTT
cdr3_aa: CASSSGHLSNQPQHF

d_call: .
clone_size: .
v_call: TRBV7-2
j_call: TRBJ1-1
cdr3_nt: TGTGCCAGCAGCACCCAGGGTGCGGTGAACACTGAAGCTTTCTTT
cdr3_aa: CASSTQGAVNTEAFF

d_call: TRBD1
clone_size: .
v_call: TRBV6-5
j_call: TRBJ1-1
cdr3_nt: TGTGCCAGCGCAACCAGACAGGGGAGCACTGAAGCTTTCTTT
cdr3_aa: CASATRQGSTEAFF

d_call: .
clone_size: .
v_call: TRBV19
j_call: TRBJ1-1
cdr3_nt: TGTGCCAGTAGGCAGGAATCTGAAGCTTTCTTT
cdr3_aa: CASRQESEAFF

d_call: .
clone_size: .
v_call: TRBV7-2
j_call: TRBJ1-3
cdr3_nt: TGTGCCAGCAGCCGGAAGGTCACGGGTGGAAACACCATATATTTT
cdr3_aa: CASSRKVTGGNTIYF

d_call: TRBD1
clone_size: .
v_call: TRBV19
j_call: TRBJ1-3
cdr3_nt: TGTGCCAGTACCCGAGACAGGGCCTACTCTGGAAACACCATATATTTT
cdr3_aa: CASTRDRAYSGNTIYF

d_call: .
clone_size: few
v_call: TRBV20-1
j_call: TRBJ2-7
cdr3_nt: TGCAGTGCTAGTCAAACACAATACGAGCAGTACTTC
cdr3_aa: CSASQTQYEQYF

d_call: .
clone_size: .
v_call: TRBV27
j_call: TRBJ1-2
cdr3_nt: TGTGCCAGCAGTGTTGACCGGAGAGGGTATGGCTACACCTTC
cdr3_aa: CASSVDRRGYGYTF

d_call: .
clone_size: .
v_call: TRBV7-3
j_call: TRBJ1-2
cdr3_nt: TGTGCCAGCAGCTTATCGGTTTTCGGTGGCTACACCTTC
cdr3_aa: CASSLSVFGGYTF

d_call: TRBD1
clone_size: .
v_call: TRBV5-4
j_call: TRBJ1-5
cdr3_nt: TGTGCCAGCAGCCTCGGACAGGGTTGGGCTTCCGGCAATCAGCCCCAGCATTTT
cdr3_aa: CASSLGQGWASGNQPQHF

d_call: TRBD2
clone_size: .
v_call: TRBV27
j_call: TRBJ2-1
cdr3_nt: TGTGCCAGCAGTCCGCCGACTAGCGGGGCGTTATCCTACAATGAGCAGTTCTTC
cdr3_aa: CASSPPTSGALSYNEQFF

d_call: TRBD1
clone_size: .
v_call: TRBV18
j_call: TRBJ1-2
cdr3_nt: TGTGCCAGCTCACCACCCCGACAGGGCCAAGGCTACACCTTC
cdr3_aa: CASSPPRQGQGYTF

d_call: TRBD1
clone_size: .
v_call: TRBV27
j_call: TRBJ1-5
cdr3_nt: TGTGCCAGCAGGGGGACAGGGTGGGACAATCAGCCCCAGCATTTT
cdr3_aa: CASRGTGWDNQPQHF

d_call: .
clone_size: .
v_call: TRBV27
j_call: TRBJ1-3
cdr3_nt: TGTGCCAGCAGTTTATCCCGTGGAAACACCATATATTTT
cdr3_aa: CASSLSRGNTIYF